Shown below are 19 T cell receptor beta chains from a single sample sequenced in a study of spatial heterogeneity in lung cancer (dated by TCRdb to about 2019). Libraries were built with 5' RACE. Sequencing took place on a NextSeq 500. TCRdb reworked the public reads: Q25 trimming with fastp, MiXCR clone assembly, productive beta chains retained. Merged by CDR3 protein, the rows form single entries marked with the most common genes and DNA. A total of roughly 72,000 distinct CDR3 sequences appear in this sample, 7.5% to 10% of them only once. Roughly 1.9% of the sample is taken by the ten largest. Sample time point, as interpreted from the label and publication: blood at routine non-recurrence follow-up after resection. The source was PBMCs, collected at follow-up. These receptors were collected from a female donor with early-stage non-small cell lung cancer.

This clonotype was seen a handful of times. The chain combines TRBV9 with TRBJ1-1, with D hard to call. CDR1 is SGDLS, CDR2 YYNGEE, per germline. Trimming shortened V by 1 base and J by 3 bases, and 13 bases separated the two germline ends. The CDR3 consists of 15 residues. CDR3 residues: CASSVSGGEHTEAFF. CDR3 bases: TGTGCCAGCAGCGTAAGTGGCGGGGAACACACTGAAGCTTTCTTT.

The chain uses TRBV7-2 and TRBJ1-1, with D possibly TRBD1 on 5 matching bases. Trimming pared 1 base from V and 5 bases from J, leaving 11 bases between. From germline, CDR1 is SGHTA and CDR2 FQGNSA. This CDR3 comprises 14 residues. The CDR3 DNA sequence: TGTGCCAGCAGCTTAGGAGTCGAGGGGACTGAAGCTTTCTTT. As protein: CASSLGVEGTEAFF.

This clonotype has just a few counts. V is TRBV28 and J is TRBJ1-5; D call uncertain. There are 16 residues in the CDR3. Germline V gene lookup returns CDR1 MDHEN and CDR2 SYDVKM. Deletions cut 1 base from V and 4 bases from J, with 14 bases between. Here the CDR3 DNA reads TGTGCCAGCAGTTTATCGGTAGATGGATCAAATCAGCCCCAGCATTTT. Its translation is CASSLSVDGSNQPQHF.

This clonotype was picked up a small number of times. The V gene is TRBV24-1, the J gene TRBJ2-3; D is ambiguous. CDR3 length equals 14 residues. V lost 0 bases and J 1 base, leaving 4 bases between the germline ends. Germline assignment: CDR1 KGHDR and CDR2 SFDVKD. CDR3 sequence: CATSDLRGTDTQYF. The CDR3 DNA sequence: TGTGCCACCAGTGATTTGCGAGGCACAGATACGCAGTATTTT.

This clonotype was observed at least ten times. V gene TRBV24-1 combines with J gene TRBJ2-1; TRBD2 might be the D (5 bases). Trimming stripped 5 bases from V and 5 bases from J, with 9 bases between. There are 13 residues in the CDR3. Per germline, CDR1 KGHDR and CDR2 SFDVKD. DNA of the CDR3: TGTGCCACCAGTGTTGGCGGGCACAATGAGCAGTTCTTC. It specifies CATSVGGHNEQFF.

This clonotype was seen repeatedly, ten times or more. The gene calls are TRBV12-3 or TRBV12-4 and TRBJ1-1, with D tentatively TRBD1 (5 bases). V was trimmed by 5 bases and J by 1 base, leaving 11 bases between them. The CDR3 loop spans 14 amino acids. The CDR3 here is CASSPQDPNTEAFF. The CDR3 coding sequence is TGTGCCAGCAGTCCACAGGATCCGAACACTGAAGCTTTCTTT.

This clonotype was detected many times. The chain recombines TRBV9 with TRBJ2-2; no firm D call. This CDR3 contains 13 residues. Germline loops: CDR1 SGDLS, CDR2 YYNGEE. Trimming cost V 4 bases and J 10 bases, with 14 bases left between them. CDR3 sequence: CASSLLFVVELFF. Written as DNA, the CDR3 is TGTGCCAGCAGCCTCCTTTTCGTCGTGGAGCTGTTTTTT.

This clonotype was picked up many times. Here the CDR3 reads CASSFNPRSEGSSPEAFF. CDR3 in DNA: TGCGCCAGCAGCTTCAACCCTAGATCCGAGGGGAGCTCTCCTGAAGCTTTCTTT. V usage is TRBV5-1 and J usage is TRBJ1-1; a weak D match, TRBD1 (5 bases). The V gene lost 2 bases and the J gene lost 6 bases, with 26 bases spanning the gap. CDR3 length equals 18 residues. CDR1 is SGHRS, CDR2 YFSETQ, per germline.

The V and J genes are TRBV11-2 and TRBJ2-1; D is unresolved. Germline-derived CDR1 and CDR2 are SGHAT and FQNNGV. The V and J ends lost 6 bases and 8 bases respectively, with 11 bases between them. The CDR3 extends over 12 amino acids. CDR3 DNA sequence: TGTGCCAGCAGTATGGTGCGGCATGAGCAGTTCTTC. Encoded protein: CASSMVRHEQFF.

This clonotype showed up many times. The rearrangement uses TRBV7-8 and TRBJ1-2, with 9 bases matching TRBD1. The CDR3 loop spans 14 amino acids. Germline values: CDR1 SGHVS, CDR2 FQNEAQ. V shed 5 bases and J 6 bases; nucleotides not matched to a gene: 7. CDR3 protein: CASSINRGPDGYTF. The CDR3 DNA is TGTGCCAGCAGCATCAACAGGGGGCCTGATGGCTACACCTTC.

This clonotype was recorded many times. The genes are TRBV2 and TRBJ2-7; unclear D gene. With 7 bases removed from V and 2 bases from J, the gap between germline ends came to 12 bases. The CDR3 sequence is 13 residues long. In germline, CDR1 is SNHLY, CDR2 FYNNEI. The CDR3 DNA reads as TGTGCCAGCACCCCGACCGATACCTACGAGCAGTACTTC. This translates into CASTPTDTYEQYF.

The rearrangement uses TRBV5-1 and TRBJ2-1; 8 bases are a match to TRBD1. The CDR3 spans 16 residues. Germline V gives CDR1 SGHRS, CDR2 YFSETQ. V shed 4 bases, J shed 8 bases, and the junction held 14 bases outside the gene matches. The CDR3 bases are TGCGCCAGCAGCGCAAATATTAGAGACAGGGGTGATGAGCAGTTCTTC. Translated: CASSANIRDRGDEQFF. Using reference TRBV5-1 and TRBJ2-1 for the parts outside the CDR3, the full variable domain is KAGVTQTPRYLIKTRGQQVTLSCSPISGHRSVSWYQQTPGQGLQFLFEYFSETQRNKGNFPGRFSGRQFSNSRSEMNVSTLELGDSALYLCASSANIRDRGDEQFFGPGTRLTVL.

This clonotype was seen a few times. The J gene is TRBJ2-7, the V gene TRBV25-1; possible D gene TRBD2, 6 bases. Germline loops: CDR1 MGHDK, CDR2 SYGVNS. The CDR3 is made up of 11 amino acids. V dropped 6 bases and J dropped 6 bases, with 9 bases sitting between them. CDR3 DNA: TGTGCCAGCAGGACGGGGGTCGAGCAGTACTTC. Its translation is CASRTGVEQYF.

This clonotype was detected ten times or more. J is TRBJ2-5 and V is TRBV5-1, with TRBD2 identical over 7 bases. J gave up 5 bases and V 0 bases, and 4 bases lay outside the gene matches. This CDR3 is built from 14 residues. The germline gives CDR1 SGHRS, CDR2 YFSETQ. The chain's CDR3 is CASSLARGMETQYF. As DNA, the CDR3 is TGCGCCAGCAGCTTGGCGCGGGGGATGGAGACCCAGTACTTC. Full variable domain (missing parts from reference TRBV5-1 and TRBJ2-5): KAGVTQTPRYLIKTRGQQVTLSCSPISGHRSVSWYQQTPGQGLQFLFEYFSETQRNKGNFPGRFSGRQFSNSRSEMNVSTLELGDSALYLCASSLARGMETQYFGPGTRLLVL.

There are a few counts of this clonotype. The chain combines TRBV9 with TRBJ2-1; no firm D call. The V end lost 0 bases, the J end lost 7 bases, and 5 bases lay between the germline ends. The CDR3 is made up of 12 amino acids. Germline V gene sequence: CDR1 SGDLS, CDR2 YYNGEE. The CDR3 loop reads CASSVAENEQFF. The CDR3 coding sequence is TGTGCCAGCAGCGTAGCTGAGAATGAGCAGTTCTTC. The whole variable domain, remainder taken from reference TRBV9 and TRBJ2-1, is DSGVTQTPKHLITATGQRVTLRCSPRSGDLSVYWYQQSLDQGLQFLIQYYNGEERAKGNILERFSAQQFPDLHSELNLSSLELGDSALYFCASSVAENEQFFGPGTRLTVL.

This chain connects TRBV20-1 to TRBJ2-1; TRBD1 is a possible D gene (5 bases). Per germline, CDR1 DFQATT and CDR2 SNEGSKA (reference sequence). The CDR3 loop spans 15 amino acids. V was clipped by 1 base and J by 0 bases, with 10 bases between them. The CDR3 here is CSARGGRSSYNEQFF. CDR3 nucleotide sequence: TGCAGTGCTAGAGGGGGCAGAAGCTCCTACAATGAGCAGTTCTTC.

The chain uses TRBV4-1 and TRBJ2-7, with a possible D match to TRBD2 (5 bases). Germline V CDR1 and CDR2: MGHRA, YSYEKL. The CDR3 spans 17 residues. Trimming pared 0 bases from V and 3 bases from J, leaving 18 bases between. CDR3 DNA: TGCGCCAGCAGCCAAGATCGGCTTGGTAGCGCCTTCTACGAGCAGTACTTC. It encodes CASSQDRLGSAFYEQYF.

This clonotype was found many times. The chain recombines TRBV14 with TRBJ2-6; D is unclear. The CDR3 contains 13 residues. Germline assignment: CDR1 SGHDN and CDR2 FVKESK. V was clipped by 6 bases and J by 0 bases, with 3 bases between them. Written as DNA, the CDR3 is TGTGCCAGCAGGAACTCTGGGGCCAACGTCCTGACTTTC. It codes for CASRNSGANVLTF. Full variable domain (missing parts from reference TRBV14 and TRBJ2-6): EAGVTQFPSHSVIEKGQTVTLRCDPISGHDNLYWYRRVMGKEIKFLLHFVKESKQDESGMPNNRFLAERTGGTYSTLKVQPAELEDSGVYFCASRNSGANVLTFGAGSRLTVL.

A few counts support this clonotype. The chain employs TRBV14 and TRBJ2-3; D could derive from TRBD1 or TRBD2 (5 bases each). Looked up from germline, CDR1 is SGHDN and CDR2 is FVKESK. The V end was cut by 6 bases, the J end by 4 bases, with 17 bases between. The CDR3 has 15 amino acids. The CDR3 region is CASSQGAVAADTQYF. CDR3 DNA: TGTGCCAGCAGTCAGGGAGCGGTCGCCGCAGATACGCAGTATTTT. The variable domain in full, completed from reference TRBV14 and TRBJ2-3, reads EAGVTQFPSHSVIEKGQTVTLRCDPISGHDNLYWYRRVMGKEIKFLLHFVKESKQDESGMPNNRFLAERTGGTYSTLKVQPAELEDSGVYFCASSQGAVAADTQYFGPGTRLTVL.